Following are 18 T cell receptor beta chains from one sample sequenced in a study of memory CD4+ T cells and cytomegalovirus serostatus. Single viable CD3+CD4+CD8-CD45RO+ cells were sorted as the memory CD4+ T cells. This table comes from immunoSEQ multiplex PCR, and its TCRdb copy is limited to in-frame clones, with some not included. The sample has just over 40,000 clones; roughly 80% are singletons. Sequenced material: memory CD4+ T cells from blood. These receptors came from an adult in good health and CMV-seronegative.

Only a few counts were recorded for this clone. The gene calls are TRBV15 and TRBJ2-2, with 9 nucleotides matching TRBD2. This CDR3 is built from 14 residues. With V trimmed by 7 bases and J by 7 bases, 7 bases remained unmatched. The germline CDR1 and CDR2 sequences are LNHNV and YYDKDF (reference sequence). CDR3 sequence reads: CATTISGGSGELFF. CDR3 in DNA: TGTGCCACCACCATCAGCGGGGGGAGCGGGGAGCTGTTTTTT.

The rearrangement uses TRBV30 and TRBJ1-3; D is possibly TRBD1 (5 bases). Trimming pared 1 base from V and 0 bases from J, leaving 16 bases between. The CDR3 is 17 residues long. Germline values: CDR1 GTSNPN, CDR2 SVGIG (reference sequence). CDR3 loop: CAWSAGGGFYSGNTIYF. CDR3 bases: TGTGCCTGGAGTGCGGGGGGAGGTTTCTACTCTGGAAACACCATATATTTT.

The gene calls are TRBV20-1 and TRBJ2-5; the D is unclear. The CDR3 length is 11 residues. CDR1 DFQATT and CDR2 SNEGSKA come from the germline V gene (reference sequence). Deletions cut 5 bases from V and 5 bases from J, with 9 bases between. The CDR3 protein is CSAQHEETQYF. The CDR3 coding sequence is TGCAGTGCTCAACACGAGGAGACCCAGTACTTC.

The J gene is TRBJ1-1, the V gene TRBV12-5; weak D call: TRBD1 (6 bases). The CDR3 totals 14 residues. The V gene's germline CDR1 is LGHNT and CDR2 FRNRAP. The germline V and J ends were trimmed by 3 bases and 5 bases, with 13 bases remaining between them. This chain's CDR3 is CASGLQGIGTEAFF. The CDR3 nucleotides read TGTGCTAGTGGTTTACAGGGAATTGGGACTGAAGCTTTCTTT.

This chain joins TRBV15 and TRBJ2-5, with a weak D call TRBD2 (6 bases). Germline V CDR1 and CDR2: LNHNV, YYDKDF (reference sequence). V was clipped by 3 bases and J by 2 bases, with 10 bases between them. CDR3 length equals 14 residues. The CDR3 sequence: CATSRRDFQETQYF. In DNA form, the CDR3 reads TGTGCCACCAGCAGGCGGGACTTTCAAGAGACCCAGTACTTC.

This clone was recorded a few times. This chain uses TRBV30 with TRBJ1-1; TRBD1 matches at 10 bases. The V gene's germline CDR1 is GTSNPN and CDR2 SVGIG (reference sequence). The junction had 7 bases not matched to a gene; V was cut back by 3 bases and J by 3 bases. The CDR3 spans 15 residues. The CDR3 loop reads CAWSPRTGGHTEAFF. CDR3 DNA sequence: TGTGCCTGGAGCCCAAGGACAGGGGGACACACTGAAGCTTTCTTT.

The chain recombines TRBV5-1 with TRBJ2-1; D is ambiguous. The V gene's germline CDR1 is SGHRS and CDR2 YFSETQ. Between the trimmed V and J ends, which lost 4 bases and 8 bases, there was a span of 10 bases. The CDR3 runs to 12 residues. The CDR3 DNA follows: TGCGCCAGCAGCCGCATGAATGATGAGCAGTTCTTC. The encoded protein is CASSRMNDEQFF.

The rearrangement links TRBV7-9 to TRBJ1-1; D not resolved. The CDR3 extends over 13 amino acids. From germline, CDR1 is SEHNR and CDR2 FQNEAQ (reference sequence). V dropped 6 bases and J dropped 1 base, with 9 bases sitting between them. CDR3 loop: CASRSRTNTEAFF. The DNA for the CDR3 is TGTGCCAGCAGAAGCAGGACGAACACTGAAGCTTTCTTT.

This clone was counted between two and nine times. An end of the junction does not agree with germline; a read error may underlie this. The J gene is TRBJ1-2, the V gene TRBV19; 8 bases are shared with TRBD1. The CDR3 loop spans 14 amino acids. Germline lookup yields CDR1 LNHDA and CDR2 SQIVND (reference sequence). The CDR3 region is CASSQRTGYDLPFF. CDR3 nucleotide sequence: TGTGCCAGTAGTCAGCGGACAGGGTACGATTTGCCCTTCTTC.

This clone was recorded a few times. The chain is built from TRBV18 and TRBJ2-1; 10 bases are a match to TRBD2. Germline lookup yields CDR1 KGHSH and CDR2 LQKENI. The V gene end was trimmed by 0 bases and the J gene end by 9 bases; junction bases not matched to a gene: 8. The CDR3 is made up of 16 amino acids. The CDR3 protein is CASSPPAAGGWGEQFF. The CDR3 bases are TGTGCCAGCTCACCACCGGCAGCGGGGGGGTGGGGTGAGCAGTTCTTC.

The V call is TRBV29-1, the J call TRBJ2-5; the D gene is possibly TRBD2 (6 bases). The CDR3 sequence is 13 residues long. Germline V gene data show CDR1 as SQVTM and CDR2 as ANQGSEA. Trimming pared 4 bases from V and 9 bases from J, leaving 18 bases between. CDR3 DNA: TGCAGCGTTGTCACCCGCGGGGCGGCCGCCCAGTACTTC. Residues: CSVVTRGAAAQYF.

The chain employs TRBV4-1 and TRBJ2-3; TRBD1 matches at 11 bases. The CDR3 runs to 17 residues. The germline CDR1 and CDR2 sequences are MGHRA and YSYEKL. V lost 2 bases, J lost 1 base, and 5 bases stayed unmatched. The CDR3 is CASSQRGQGAGTDTQYF. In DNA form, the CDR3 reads TGCGCCAGCAGCCAAAGAGGACAGGGGGCTGGCACAGATACGCAGTATTTT.

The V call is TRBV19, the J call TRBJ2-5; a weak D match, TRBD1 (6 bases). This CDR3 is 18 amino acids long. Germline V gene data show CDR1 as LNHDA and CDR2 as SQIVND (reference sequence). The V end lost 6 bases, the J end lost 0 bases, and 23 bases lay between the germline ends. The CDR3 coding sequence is TGTGCCAGTAGACCAATGGGGGTACAGGGCCAGTACCAAGAGACCCAGTACTTC. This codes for CASRPMGVQGQYQETQYF.

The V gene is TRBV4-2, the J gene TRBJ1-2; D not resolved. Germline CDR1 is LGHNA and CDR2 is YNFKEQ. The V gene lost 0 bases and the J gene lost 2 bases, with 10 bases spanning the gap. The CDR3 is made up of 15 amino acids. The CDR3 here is CASSQERTLNYGYTF. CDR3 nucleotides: TGTGCCAGCAGCCAAGAAAGGACCCTCAACTATGGCTACACCTTC.

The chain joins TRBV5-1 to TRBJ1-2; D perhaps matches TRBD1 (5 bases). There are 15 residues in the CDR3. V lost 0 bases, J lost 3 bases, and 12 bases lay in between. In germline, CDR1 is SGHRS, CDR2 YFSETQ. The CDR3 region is CASSLVDSRDYGYTF. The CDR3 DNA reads TGCGCCAGCAGCTTGGTCGACAGTCGGGACTATGGCTACACCTTC.

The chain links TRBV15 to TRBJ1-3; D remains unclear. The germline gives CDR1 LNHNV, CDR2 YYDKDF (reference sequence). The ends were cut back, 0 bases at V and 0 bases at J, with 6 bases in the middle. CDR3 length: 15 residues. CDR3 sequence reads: CATSRDPDSGNTIYF. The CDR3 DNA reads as TGTGCCACCAGCAGAGATCCAGACTCTGGAAACACCATATATTTT.

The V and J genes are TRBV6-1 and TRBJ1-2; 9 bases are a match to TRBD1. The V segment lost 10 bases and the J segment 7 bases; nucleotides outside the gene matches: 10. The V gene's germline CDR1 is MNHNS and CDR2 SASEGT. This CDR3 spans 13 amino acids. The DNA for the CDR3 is TGTGCCACCCAGACGGGACAGGGATCTGGCTACACCTTC. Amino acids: CATQTGQGSGYTF.

The CDR3 region has the DNA TGTGCCAGTAGTTCGATAGCGGGGTCCGAAAATGAGCAGTTCTTC. The encoded protein is CASSSIAGSENEQFF. The gene calls are TRBV19 and TRBJ2-1; 8 nucleotides line up with TRBD2. Looked up from germline, CDR1 is LNHDA and CDR2 is SQIVND (reference sequence). The CDR3 has 15 amino acids. V dropped 5 bases and J dropped 7; count of bases not matched to a gene: 10. Drawing the rest from reference TRBV19 and TRBJ2-1, the complete variable domain is DGGITQSPKYLFRKEGQNVTLSCEQNLNHDAMYWYRQDPGQGLRLIYYSQIVNDFQKGDIAEGYSVSREKKESFPLTVTSAQKNPTAFYLCASSSIAGSENEQFFGPGTRLTVL.